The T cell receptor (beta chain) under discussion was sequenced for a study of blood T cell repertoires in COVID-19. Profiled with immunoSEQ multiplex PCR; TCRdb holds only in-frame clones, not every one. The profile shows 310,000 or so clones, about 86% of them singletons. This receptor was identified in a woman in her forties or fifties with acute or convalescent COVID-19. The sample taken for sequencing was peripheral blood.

The CDR3 coding sequence is TGTGCCATCAGTGAGCCGACCGTAGGACAGTCGAACTATGGCTACACCTTC. The encoded protein is CAISEPTVGQSNYGYTF. V usage is TRBV10-3 and J usage is TRBJ1-2; a possible D gene is TRBD1 (6 bases). Trimming shortened V by 2 bases and J by 2 bases, and 18 bases separated the two germline ends. The V gene's germline CDR1 is ENHRY and CDR2 SYGVKD. The CDR3 covers 17 residues.